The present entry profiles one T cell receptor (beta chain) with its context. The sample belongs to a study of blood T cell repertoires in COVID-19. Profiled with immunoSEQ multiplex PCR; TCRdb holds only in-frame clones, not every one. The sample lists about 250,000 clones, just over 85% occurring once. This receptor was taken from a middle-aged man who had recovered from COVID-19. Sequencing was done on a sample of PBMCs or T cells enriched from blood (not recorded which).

This CDR3 reads CSASGVTEAFF. The DNA of the CDR3 is TGCAGTGCTAGCGGGGTCACTGAAGCTTTCTTT. This sequence joins TRBV20-1 and TRBJ1-1; D is ambiguous. The CDR3 consists of 11 residues. Germline values: CDR1 DFQATT, CDR2 SNEGSKA (reference sequence). V was cut by 3 bases and J by 4 bases, with 6 bases left in between.